What follows are 32 T cell receptor beta chains derived from one specimen sequenced in a study of blood T cell repertoires in COVID-19. Using immunoSEQ multiplex PCR, the repertoire was profiled, and TCRdb retains in-frame clones only, with some absent. The data show approximately 140,000 clones, with around 81% seen just once and more than 9.5% held by the top ten. The source material was peripheral blood. The receptors come from a man between 35 and 55 years old with active or convalescent COVID-19.

This sequence joins TRBV29-1 and TRBJ1-6, with 7 positions matching TRBD1. Germline lookup yields CDR1 SQVTM and CDR2 ANQGSEA. The CDR3 totals 12 residues. V shed 6 bases, J shed 6 bases, and the junction held 2 bases outside the gene matches. CDR3 amino acids: CSVRDSNSPLHF. Written as DNA, the CDR3 is TGCAGCGTCCGGGACAGTAATTCACCCCTCCACTTT.

V and J are TRBV12-3 or TRBV12-4 and TRBJ1-1; 8 bases are shared with TRBD1. The junction had 3 bases not matched to a gene; V was cut back by 6 bases and J by 3 bases. The CDR3 spans 13 residues. DNA of the CDR3: TGTGCCAGCAGCCGGACAGGGCACACTGAAGCTTTCTTT. This codes for CASSRTGHTEAFF.

This chain links TRBV5-4 with TRBJ2-5; D ambiguous. V gave up 4 bases and J gave up 3 bases, with 16 bases separating them. Germline assignment: CDR1 SGHNT and CDR2 YYREEE (reference sequence). This CDR3 has 15 amino acids. DNA of the CDR3: TGTGCCAGCAGCAGAAACTCCGGGTCGAAAGAGACCCAGTACTTC. This encodes CASSRNSGSKETQYF.

This clone showed up just once. The genes are TRBV4-3 and TRBJ1-1, with a tentative D call TRBD1 (6 bases). CDR3 length: 15 residues. Trimming stripped 1 base from V and 0 bases from J, with 9 bases between. CDR1 is LGHNA, CDR2 YSLEER, per germline. CDR3 DNA: TGCGCCAGCAGCCAAGTGGGGGGGCTGAACACTGAAGCTTTCTTT. Its translation: CASSQVGGLNTEAFF.

V usage is TRBV5-5 and J usage is TRBJ1-5, with TRBD1 as a possible D gene (6 bases). Trimming removed 1 base at V and 4 bases at J, with 9 bases between. Germline lookup yields CDR1 SGHKS and CDR2 YYEKEE (reference sequence). The CDR3 has 14 amino acids. The CDR3 loop reads CASSLQGKNQPQHF. The CDR3 nucleotides read TGTGCCAGCAGCTTGCAGGGGAAGAATCAGCCCCAGCATTTT.

This chain uses TRBV7-6 with TRBJ2-1; a weak D match, TRBD1 (5 bases). In germline, CDR1 is SGHVS, CDR2 FNYEAQ. The CDR3 sequence is 14 residues long. Trimming pared 2 bases from V and 6 bases from J, leaving 11 bases between. Written as DNA, the CDR3 is TGTGCCAGCAGCTTAAGCCAGGGCGGCAATGAGCAGTTCTTC. Translated, it gives CASSLSQGGNEQFF. Full variable domain (remainder filled in from reference TRBV7-6 and TRBJ2-1): GAGVSQSPRYKVTKRGQDVALRCDPISGHVSLYWYRQALGQGPEFLTYFNYEAQQDKSGLPNDRFSAERPEGSISTLTIQRTEQRDSAMYRCASSLSQGGNEQFFGPGTRLTVL.

The chain recombines TRBV9 with TRBJ2-1; tentatively, D is TRBD1 (5 bases). CDR3 length equals 15 residues. CDR1 and CDR2 from the germline V gene are SGDLS and YYNGEE. The V gene lost 5 bases and the J gene lost 0 bases, with 12 bases spanning the gap. The CDR3, as DNA: TGTGCCAGCAGTACCAGGGATCGCTCCTACAATGAGCAGTTCTTC. It specifies CASSTRDRSYNEQFF.

The genes are TRBV7-6 and TRBJ1-5, with 8 nucleotides matching TRBD1. V was pared by 2 bases and J by 10 bases, with 13 bases of the junction left unmatched. This CDR3 region has 16 residues. The germline gives CDR1 SGHVS, CDR2 FNYEAQ. The CDR3 bases are TGTGCCAGCAGCTTACGTGACAGGGGCTATCATGACCCCCAGCATTTT. The encoded protein is CASSLRDRGYHDPQHF.

This chain joins TRBV7-9 and TRBJ2-1, with 7 bases that match TRBD2. The CDR3 consists of 17 residues. V was pared by 5 bases and J by 5 bases, with 15 bases of the junction left unmatched. Looked up from germline, CDR1 is SEHNR and CDR2 is FQNEAQ (reference sequence). The CDR3, as DNA: TGTGCCAGCAGCCCGCGCCCGGGAGCGGGGAGAAACAATGAGCAGTTCTTC. This codes for CASSPRPGAGRNNEQFF.

In its sample, this clone was seen many times. The V call is TRBV3-1 (or the pseudogene TRBV3-2), the J call TRBJ1-4; 7 positions match TRBD1. The ends lost 4 bases at V and 2 bases at J; junction bases unmatched: 4. Germline V gene data show CDR1 as LGHDT and CDR2 as YNNKEL (reference sequence). The CDR3 spans 15 residues. The CDR3 nucleotides read TGTGCCAGCAGCCCACCAGGGGGGACTAATGAAAAACTGTTTTTT. Protein: CASSPPGGTNEKLFF.

This clone is judged hyperexpanded (1% or more). The V gene is TRBV27, the J gene TRBJ2-2; weak D call: TRBD2 (6 bases). From germline, CDR1 is MNHEY and CDR2 SMNVEV (reference sequence). This CDR3 region has 15 residues. The V end was cut by 5 bases, the J end by 2 bases, with 12 bases between. The CDR3 sequence: CASSRGGTNTGELFF. The CDR3 DNA is TGTGCCAGCAGTCGAGGAGGGACTAACACCGGGGAGCTGTTTTTT.

This clone was observed a few times. The sample has other DNA sequences that encode this CDR3 too. The chain combines TRBV7-3 with TRBJ1-1; no clear D. CDR3 length: 13 residues. The ends were cut back, 5 bases at V and 1 base at J, with 8 bases in the middle. Germline CDR1 and CDR2: SGHTA and FQGTGA. CDR3 bases: TGTGCCAGCAGCAGTCAGGAGAACACTGAAGCTTTCTTT. Translation gives CASSSQENTEAFF.

The chain recombines TRBV4-2 with TRBJ2-1, with 14 bases matching TRBD2. CDR3 size: 17 residues. Looked up from germline, CDR1 is LGHNA and CDR2 is YNFKEQ. Trimming cost V 0 bases and J 4 bases; bases outside gene matches: 2. Written as DNA, the CDR3 is TGTGCCAGCAGCCAAGAGACTAGCGGGGGGGGTTACAATGAGCAGTTCTTC. As protein: CASSQETSGGGYNEQFF.

The chain uses TRBV4-1 and TRBJ1-6; 9 positions match TRBD1. The CDR3 length is 17 residues. The germline CDR1 and CDR2 sequences are MGHRA and YSYEKL. The trim removed 0 bases at V and 8 bases at J, leaving 8 bases unmatched. The CDR3 coding sequence is TGCGCCAGCAGCCAAGAACCGAGGACAGGGGTCGATTCACCCCTCCACTTT. Protein sequence: CASSQEPRTGVDSPLHF.

This chain connects TRBV11-1 to TRBJ1-1; D unresolved. V lost 1 base and J 9 bases, leaving 15 bases between the germline ends. Germline CDR1 is SGHAT and CDR2 is FQDESV (reference sequence). The CDR3 extends over 14 amino acids. The CDR3 region is CASSLDSRTTQAFF. CDR3 sequence (DNA): TGTGCCAGCAGCTTAGACTCGCGGACTACCCAAGCTTTCTTT.

This chain uses TRBV5-1 with TRBJ2-6; tentatively, D is TRBD1 (7 bases). V shed 4 bases and J shed 2 bases, with 13 bases lying between them. Germline lookup yields CDR1 SGHRS and CDR2 YFSETQ. The CDR3 consists of 16 residues. The CDR3 is CASSLEGQTGANVLTF. CDR3 sequence (DNA): TGCGCCAGCAGCCTGGAGGGACAGACTGGGGCCAACGTCCTGACTTTC. The full variable domain, rest sourced from reference TRBV5-1 and TRBJ2-6, is KAGVTQTPRYLIKTRGQQVTLSCSPISGHRSVSWYQQTPGQGLQFLFEYFSETQRNKGNFPGRFSGRQFSNSRSEMNVSTLELGDSALYLCASSLEGQTGANVLTFGAGSRLTVL.

The chain links TRBV6-5 to TRBJ1-2; 8 bases map to TRBD1. The CDR3 sequence is 15 residues long. V dropped 4 bases and J dropped 2; count of bases not matched to a gene: 6. The germline gives CDR1 MNHEY, CDR2 SVGAGI. CDR3 amino acids: CASSFLDRANYGYTF. CDR3 nucleotides: TGTGCCAGCAGTTTCTTGGACAGGGCCAACTATGGCTACACCTTC.

This sequence joins TRBV19 and TRBJ1-6; a possible D gene is TRBD1 (5 bases). The CDR3 sequence is 17 residues long. Germline V gives CDR1 LNHDA, CDR2 SQIVND (reference sequence). The V and J ends lost 3 bases and 7 bases respectively, with 19 bases between them. CDR3 bases: TGTGCCAGTAGTATGCTTCGGGTTGGTGCAGGGAATTCACCCCTCCACTTT. Amino acid sequence: CASSMLRVGAGNSPLHF. Variable domain in full (rest from reference TRBV19 and TRBJ1-6): DGGITQSPKYLFRKEGQNVTLSCEQNLNHDAMYWYRQDPGQGLRLIYYSQIVNDFQKGDIAEGYSVSREKKESFPLTVTSAQKNPTAFYLCASSMLRVGAGNSPLHFGNGTRLTVT.

The V and J genes are TRBV20-1 and TRBJ2-6; D remains unclear. The ends were cut back, 3 bases at V and 2 bases at J, with 11 bases in the middle. There are 15 residues in the CDR3. Germline V gives CDR1 DFQATT, CDR2 SNEGSKA (reference sequence). CDR3 in DNA: TGCAGTGCTAGTCCTGCTGCGGCTGGGGCCAACGTCCTGACTTTC. Residues: CSASPAAAGANVLTF.

The gene calls are TRBV6-1 and TRBJ1-1; D is unresolved. The CDR3 runs 16 residues. CDR1 and CDR2 from the germline V gene are MNHNS and SASEGT. With 2 bases removed from V and 6 bases from J, the gap between germline ends came to 19 bases. CDR3 coding DNA: TGTGCCAGCAGTGAAATTAGAGGTGAGCGTGTGGCTGAAGCTTTCTTT. Amino acids: CASSEIRGERVAEAFF.

The chain uses TRBV5-6 and TRBJ1-2, with TRBD1 identical over 10 bases. The CDR3 consists of 15 residues. V was clipped by 2 bases and J by 2 bases; unmatched bases: 3. Germline V gene sequence: CDR1 SGHDT, CDR2 YYEEEE. CDR3 residues: CASSFRDRGNYGYTF. The CDR3 DNA reads TGTGCCAGCAGCTTCCGGGACAGGGGAAACTATGGCTACACCTTC.

The CDR3 sequence is CASSYAGAKNIQYF. The CDR3 DNA sequence: TGTGCCAGCAGTTACGCGGGGGCCAAAAACATTCAGTACTTC. J is TRBJ2-4 and V is TRBV6-5; D might be TRBD2 (6 bases). Germline CDR1 and CDR2: MNHEY and SVGAGI. The CDR3 consists of 14 residues. The V and J ends lost 2 bases and 1 base respectively, with 6 bases between them.

J is TRBJ1-4 and V is TRBV30, with 8 bases lining up with TRBD1. With 1 base clipped from V and 8 bases from J, the junction kept 6 bases outside the gene matches. This CDR3 comprises 14 residues. Germline V gene lookup returns CDR1 GTSNPN and CDR2 SVGIG (reference sequence). This CDR3 reads CAWSGQGFREKLFF. DNA for the CDR3: TGTGCCTGGAGTGGACAGGGGTTTCGGGAAAAACTGTTTTTT.

The chain uses TRBV6-2 or TRBV6-3 and TRBJ2-7; D unclear. Germline V gives CDR1 MNHEY, CDR2 SVGEGT. Trimming took 5 bases from V and 3 from J, leaving 5 bases between them. The CDR3 is 11 amino acids. The CDR3 sequence is CASSQVYEQYF. CDR3 in DNA: TGTGCCAGCAGTCAGGTCTACGAGCAGTACTTC.

The chain joins TRBV14 to TRBJ2-3, with D perhaps matching TRBD2 (7 bases). The CDR3 runs 15 residues. CDR1 is SGHDN and CDR2 is FVKESK in the germline V gene. V lost 1 base to trimming and J lost 2 bases, with 10 bases between them. The CDR3 sequence is CASSQVGGATDTQYF. Written as DNA, the CDR3 is TGTGCCAGCAGCCAAGTGGGGGGGGCCACAGATACGCAGTATTTT.

The V gene is TRBV18, the J gene TRBJ2-7, with TRBD1 matching 10 bases. This CDR3 comprises 14 residues. Germline CDR1 reads KGHSH; CDR2 reads LQKENI. With V trimmed by 6 bases and J by 4 bases, 6 bases remained unmatched. This CDR3 reads CASSTEDRGYEQYF. For the CDR3, the DNA is TGTGCCAGCTCTACAGAGGACAGGGGGTACGAGCAGTACTTC.

For the CDR3, the DNA is TGTGCCAGCAGTCCCTTAAGTCAGAATAACTATGGCTACACCTTC. Its translation is CASSPLSQNNYGYTF. The chain is built from TRBV6-5 and TRBJ1-2; D not resolved. CDR3 length equals 15 residues. Per germline, CDR1 MNHEY and CDR2 SVGAGI. Trimming left V 5 bases short and J 1 base short, with 14 bases between.

This rearrangement joins TRBV7-2 to TRBJ2-7, with D unresolved. CDR1 and CDR2 (germline): SGHTA, FQGNSA. The V end was cut by 8 bases, the J end by 6 bases, with 11 bases between. The CDR3 has 11 residues. This CDR3 reads CASGQRFEQYF. The CDR3 DNA reads as TGTGCCAGCGGCCAGAGGTTCGAGCAGTACTTC. The complete variable domain, with remaining parts taken from reference TRBV7-2 and TRBJ2-7, reads GAGVSQSPSNKVTEKGKDVELRCDPISGHTALYWYRQSLGQGLEFLIYFQGNSAPDKSGLPSDRFSAERTGGSVSTLTIQRTQQEDSAVYLCASGQRFEQYFGPGTRLTVT.

The chain employs TRBV3-1 (or the pseudogene TRBV3-2) and TRBJ1-2; D call uncertain. Trimming cost V 2 bases and J 8 bases, with 15 bases left between them. The germline V gene encodes CDR1 LGHDT and CDR2 YNNKEL (reference sequence). The CDR3 loop spans 14 amino acids. The CDR3 region is CASSQFDTLQGYTF. CDR3 coding DNA: TGTGCCAGCAGCCAATTTGACACTCTTCAGGGCTACACCTTC.

A single count supports this clone. CDR3 in amino acids: CASSLDGTGVSYEQYF. The CDR3 region has the DNA TGCGCCAGCAGCTTGGATGGGACAGGGGTTTCCTACGAGCAGTACTTC. The chain uses TRBV5-1 and TRBJ2-7, with 10 bases aligning to TRBD1. The CDR3 is made up of 16 amino acids. V was clipped by 0 bases and J by 1 base; unmatched bases: 4. Germline values: CDR1 SGHRS, CDR2 YFSETQ. The full variable domain, rest sourced from reference TRBV5-1 and TRBJ2-7, is KAGVTQTPRYLIKTRGQQVTLSCSPISGHRSVSWYQQTPGQGLQFLFEYFSETQRNKGNFPGRFSGRQFSNSRSEMNVSTLELGDSALYLCASSLDGTGVSYEQYFGPGTRLTVT.

The chain couples TRBV6-2 or TRBV6-3 to TRBJ2-1; 8 nucleotides match TRBD2. CDR3 length equals 15 residues. Germline CDR1 reads MNHEY; CDR2 reads SVGEGT. V gave up 5 bases and J gave up 1 base; unmatched junction bases: 4. Here the CDR3 DNA reads TGTGCCAGCAGTCGAGCGGGGGCATCCTACAATGAGCAGTTCTTC. As protein: CASSRAGASYNEQFF.

This chain links TRBV7-2 with TRBJ1-1; 8 bases align to TRBD1. CDR3 length equals 13 residues. Germline V gives CDR1 SGHTA, CDR2 FQGNSA. With 10 bases clipped from V and 5 bases from J, the junction kept 9 bases outside the gene matches. This chain's CDR3 is CATLRTGGTEAFF. The DNA of the CDR3 is TGTGCCACCCTTAGAACAGGGGGAACTGAAGCTTTCTTT.